This entry lists 18 T cell receptor beta chains sequenced from one sample in a study of metastatic and nonmetastatic thyroid tumors. No patient received treatment before thyroid surgery. TCRdb re-processed the PCR reads through MiXCR. The sample consists of approximately 17,000 clones, roughly 26% of them appearing once. Sequenced input: tumor tissue. The receptors shown here come from a female donor with papillary thyroid cancer or a benign thyroid nodule (not recorded which). Some clones in this sample may be carry-over from other donors' samples.

The chain uses TRBV10-2 and TRBJ2-1; TRBD1 aligns across 8 bases. CDR3 length equals 12 residues. Trimming at V came to 5 bases and at J to 10 bases, leaving 4 bases not matched to a gene. Germline V CDR1 and CDR2: WSHSY, SAAADI. The CDR3 nucleotides are TGCGCCAGCAGTTCAGGGGGCGGAGAGCAGTTCTTC. This gives the protein CASSSGGGEQFF.

This chain uses TRBV9 with TRBJ2-7; TRBD1 matches 9 bases. Germline CDR1 SGDLS, CDR2 YYNGEE. This CDR3 comprises 15 residues. Losses at the gene ends were 0 bases for V and 3 bases for J; bases not matched to a gene: 4. The CDR3 nucleotides read TGTGCCAGCAGCGTAGGGACAGGGGCCTACTACGAGCAGTACTTC. Amino acid sequence: CASSVGTGAYYEQYF.

In its sample, this clone was seen many times. This chain links TRBV28 with TRBJ2-2; no reliable D call. This CDR3 has 11 residues. Trimming removed 6 bases at V and 4 bases at J, with 3 bases between. Germline assignment: CDR1 MDHEN and CDR2 SYDVKM. CDR3 bases: TGTGCCAGCAGAGGCACCGGGGAGCTGTTTTTT. Its translation is CASRGTGELFF.

This clone was counted ten times or more. The chain is built from TRBV24-1 and TRBJ2-7; TRBD2 matches at 11 bases. This CDR3 region has 16 residues. The junction had 6 bases not matched to a gene; V was cut back by 3 bases and J by 3 bases. Germline CDR1 KGHDR, CDR2 SFDVKD. The CDR3 here is CATSDTGLAGHYEQYF. The CDR3 DNA reads TGTGCCACCAGTGATACCGGACTAGCGGGCCACTACGAGCAGTACTTC.

The chain links TRBV7-2 to TRBJ2-7; 8 bases are a match to TRBD1. This CDR3 is 13 amino acids long. Germline trimming cut 5 bases from V and 9 bases from J; bases unmatched to any gene: 9. CDR1 and CDR2 (germline): SGHTA, FQGNSA. The CDR3 sequence is CASSRDRQVGQYF. CDR3 nucleotides: TGTGCCAGCAGCCGGGACAGGCAAGTTGGGCAGTACTTC.

This clone was seen many times. Distinct nucleotide sequences in the sample also encode this CDR3. The chain couples TRBV12-3 or TRBV12-4 to TRBJ2-1, with D possibly TRBD2 on 6 matching bases. The CDR3 contains 15 residues. V lost 7 bases and J lost 9, with 22 bases in between. The CDR3 coding sequence is TGTGCCAGCACCCTCCTCGGGACTCCGGTTGGTGAGCAGTTCTTC. This sequence encodes CASTLLGTPVGEQFF.

This clone was seen at least ten times. The V call is TRBV28, the J call TRBJ1-6; no firm D call. Germline CDR1 is MDHEN and CDR2 is SYDVKM. The V and J ends lost 8 bases and 9 bases respectively, with 8 bases between them. There are 11 residues in the CDR3. DNA of the CDR3: TGTGCCAGCTCACGGGGTTCACCCCTCCACTTT. Translating gives CASSRGSPLHF.

The genes are TRBV12-3 or TRBV12-4 and TRBJ1-6; maybe TRBD1 (5 bases). V lost 6 bases, J lost 10 bases, and 13 bases lay in between. CDR3 length equals 13 residues. CDR3 DNA: TGTGCCAGCAGACGTCCCCCAGGGTCACCCCTCCACTTT. Its translation: CASRRPPGSPLHF.

The chain combines TRBV25-1 with TRBJ2-7, with a weak D call TRBD1 (6 bases). The germline V gene encodes CDR1 MGHDK and CDR2 SYGVNS. The CDR3 totals 18 residues. The V gene lost 6 bases and the J gene lost 0 bases, with 24 bases spanning the gap. Here the CDR3 DNA reads TGTGCCAGCAGCCCCGGGACAAGACGTTGGGCGAGCTCCTACGAGCAGTACTTC. Translated: CASSPGTRRWASSYEQYF.

This clone has more than one count but fewer than ten. The rearrangement links TRBV28 to TRBJ2-7, with 10 bases lining up with TRBD1. Germline values: CDR1 MDHEN, CDR2 SYDVKM. The CDR3 runs to 14 residues. The V segment lost 10 bases and the J segment 4 bases; nucleotides outside the gene matches: 10. For the CDR3, the DNA is TGTGCCATCTGGTACCCGGGACAGGGGTACGAGCAGTACTTC. Its protein product is CAIWYPGQGYEQYF.

The genes are TRBV3-1 and TRBJ1-2; no firm D call. CDR3 size: 13 residues. Trimming stripped 4 bases from V and 7 bases from J, with 13 bases between. The germline CDR1 and CDR2 sequences are LGHDT and YNNKEL (reference sequence). CDR3 DNA: TGTGCCAGCAGCCCCGGGGAAGAGGCTGGCTACACCTTC. Translated, it gives CASSPGEEAGYTF.

This clone was detected many times. The chain employs TRBV11-1 and TRBJ2-6, with 9 bases identical to TRBD2. The CDR3 is made up of 17 amino acids. The V and J ends lost 0 bases and 4 bases, in that order; junction bases with no gene match: 4. Germline-derived CDR1 and CDR2 are SGHAT and FQDESV (reference sequence). The CDR3 region is CASSLAAGGTGANVLTF. In DNA form, the CDR3 reads TGTGCCAGCAGCTTAGCCGCGGGAGGGACCGGGGCCAACGTCCTGACTTTC. Together with reference TRBV11-1 and TRBJ2-6, the CDR3 gives the full variable domain: EAEVAQSPRYKITEKSQAVAFWCDPISGHATLYWYRQILGQGPELLVQFQDESVVDDSQLPKDRFSAERLKGVDSTLKIQPAELGDSAMYLCASSLAAGGTGANVLTFGAGSRLTVL.

The J gene is TRBJ2-1, the V gene TRBV11-2; D is unclear. Trimming shortened V by 4 bases and J by 8 bases, and 12 bases separated the two germline ends. From germline, CDR1 is SGHAT and CDR2 FQNNGV. There are 13 residues in the CDR3. The CDR3 reads CASSSLRAHEQFF. In DNA, the CDR3 is TGTGCCAGCAGCTCCCTTAGGGCGCATGAGCAGTTCTTC.

The CDR3 region is CSARAGWGASYGYTF. For the CDR3, the DNA is TGCAGTGCTAGAGCAGGTTGGGGGGCCTCCTATGGCTACACCTTC. The genes are TRBV20-1 and TRBJ1-2; maybe TRBD1 (6 bases). Germline lookup yields CDR1 DFQATT and CDR2 SNEGSKA (reference sequence). This CDR3 has 15 residues. V lost 1 base to trimming and J lost 4 bases, with 16 bases between them.

Within the sample, this clone is medium-sized. Other DNA sequences from this sample encode an identical CDR3 as well. This chain connects TRBV24-1 to TRBJ1-1; 8 bases fit TRBD1. With 4 bases clipped from V and 11 bases from J, the junction kept 5 bases outside the gene matches. Germline loops: CDR1 KGHDR, CDR2 SFDVKD. The CDR3 is 12 amino acids. The CDR3, as DNA: TGTGCCACCAGTGACCGGACAGGGTGGGCTTTCTTT. It encodes CATSDRTGWAFF.

This clone was picked up a small number of times. The chain is built from TRBV19 and TRBJ2-1; TRBD2 matches 8 bases. After removal of 7 bases from V and 3 bases from J, the junction contained 8 bases not matched to a gene. The CDR3 length is 15 residues. Germline CDR1 LNHDA, CDR2 SQIVND (reference sequence). In nucleotides, the CDR3 is TGTGCCAGTATGAGTCGCGCGGGGGGCTACAATGAGCAGTTCTTC. Translation: CASMSRAGGYNEQFF.

This clone has only a few counts. Relative to the germline gene, one junction end is altered; a read error may explain this. This chain joins TRBV6-1 and TRBJ1-1, with a tentative D call TRBD1 (6 bases). This CDR3 has 12 residues. Germline V gene lookup returns CDR1 MNHNS and CDR2 SASEGT. CDR3 sequence reads: CASTRQATEAFF. CDR3 DNA sequence: TGCGCCAGCACCCGACAGGCCACTGAAGCTTTCTTT.

This clone was found many times. V usage is TRBV5-1 and J usage is TRBJ2-1, with no clear D. The CDR3 is 15 residues long. With 1 base removed from V and 2 bases from J, the gap between germline ends came to 10 bases. The germline V gene encodes CDR1 SGHRS and CDR2 YFSETQ. The CDR3 region is CASSLIAAAYNEQFF. CDR3 in DNA: TGCGCCAGCAGCTTGATCGCGGCAGCCTACAATGAGCAGTTCTTC. The whole variable domain, filled in from reference TRBV5-1 and TRBJ2-1, reads KAGVTQTPRYLIKTRGQQVTLSCSPISGHRSVSWYQQTPGQGLQFLFEYFSETQRNKGNFPGRFSGRQFSNSRSEMNVSTLELGDSALYLCASSLIAAAYNEQFFGPGTRLTVL.